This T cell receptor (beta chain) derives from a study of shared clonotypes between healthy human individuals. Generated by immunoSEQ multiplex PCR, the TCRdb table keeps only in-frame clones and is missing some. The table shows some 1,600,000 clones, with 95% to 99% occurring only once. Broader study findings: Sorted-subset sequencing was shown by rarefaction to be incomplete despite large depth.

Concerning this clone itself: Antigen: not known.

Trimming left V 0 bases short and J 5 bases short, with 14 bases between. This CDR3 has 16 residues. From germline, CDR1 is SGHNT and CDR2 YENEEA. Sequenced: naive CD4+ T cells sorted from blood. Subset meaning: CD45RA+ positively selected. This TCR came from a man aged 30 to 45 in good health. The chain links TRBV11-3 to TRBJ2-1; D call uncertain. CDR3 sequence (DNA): TGTGCCAGCAGCTTAGATCTTGGCTCGGGCCACAATGAGCAGTTCTTC. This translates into CASSLDLGSGHNEQFF.